This T cell receptor beta chain was sequenced during a study of blood T cell repertoires in COVID-19. As for the study in general: The United States, Italy and Spain supplied acute and convalescent COVID-19 samples.

As handled by the study authors: Reference gene primer amplification gave estimated nucleated cell counts. Measured with immunoSEQ multiplex PCR; TCRdb has only the in-frame clones, and not every one. V and J calls and clone size come straight from that table; D and trimming were deduced from the DNA. The profile shows more than 200,000 clones, 80% to 85% of them singletons. Trimming removed 2 bases from V and 4 bases from J; junction bases left unmatched: 4. The CDR3 is 15 residues long. Germline lookup yields CDR1 LNHNV and CDR2 YYDKDF (reference sequence). This rearrangement joins TRBV15 to TRBJ1-4, with 7 bases that match TRBD1. This sequence originates from a man aged 60 to 69 with acute or convalescent COVID-19. Source material: peripheral blood. The CDR3 region has the DNA TGTGCCACCAGCAGACCGACAGGGAGTAATGAAAAACTGTTTTTT. It codes for CATSRPTGSNEKLFF.